A selection of T cell receptor beta chains follows, all from one sample in a study of blood T cells in healthy people across ages. One entry per CDR3 protein results from TCRdb running MiXCR on the 5' RACE reads. The table lists fewer than 900,000 distinct CDR3 sequences, under 40% of them singletons. Sequenced material: blood. The receptors originated from a man between 18 and 29 years old in good health. The CDR3 runs from the conserved cysteine through the conserved F or W.

length | J | V | CDR3
13 | TRBJ2-5 | TRBV29-1 | CSVSSQGPNEQYF
11 | TRBJ1-4 | TRBV20-1 | CSARVSEKLFF
15 | TRBJ1-5 | TRBV4-3 | CASSQEDGSNQPQHF
14 | TRBJ2-5 | TRBV20-1 | CSARSGGGAQEQYF
14 | TRBJ1-4 | TRBV12-3/TRBV12-4 | CASSLAWVGEKLFF
11 | TRBJ2-7 | TRBV15 | CATSSRAEQYF
12 | TRBJ2-7 | TRBV20-1 | CSATRGNYEQYF
16 | TRBJ1-4 | TRBV2 | CASSASGHRDDEKLFF
17 | TRBJ2-2 | TRBV10-3 | CAISEATGPINTGELFF
18 | TRBJ2-5 | TRBV20-1 | CSAPDPTYDRGNHNEQYF
14 | TRBJ1-2 | TRBV29-1 | CSVDLIMVSHGYTF
13 | TRBJ2-7 | TRBV14 | CASTGPYSYEQYF
15 | TRBJ1-6 | TRBV5-1 | CASSVWQGRDSPLHF
15 | TRBJ2-7 | TRBV20-1 | CSAYKPAGSTYEQYF
14 | TRBJ1-5 | TRBV20-1 | CSALGTGKEQPQHF
14 | TRBJ2-7 | TRBV12-3/TRBV12-4 | CASSFGQAHGKQYF
14 | TRBJ1-6 | TRBV2 | CASSDGRGNSPLHF
14 | TRBJ2-3 | TRBV6-5 | CASSYFPGEDTQYF
12 | TRBJ1-2 | TRBV6-5 | CASTRAGNGYTF
13 | TRBJ2-1 | TRBV6-5 | CASSIERGDEQFF
14 | TRBJ2-3 | TRBV5-1 | CASSTGQGIDTQYF
16 | TRBJ1-6 | TRBV7-9 | CASSPEYGGRTSPLHF
15 | TRBJ2-1 | TRBV4-3 | CASSQGDRDYNEQFF
18 | TRBJ1-4 | TRBV4-1 | CASSQDYGRDSAILKLFF
15 | TRBJ2-3 | TRBV10-3 | CAISDPGPGKDTQYF
14 | TRBJ1-1 | TRBV4-3 | CAGSQDVGNTEAFF
13 | NA | TRBV20-1 | CSAKRPQGVEQYF
13 | TRBJ2-5 | TRBV12-3/TRBV12-4 | CASTAGSQETQYF
17 | TRBJ1-1 | TRBV7-8 | CASSRRTGGRRGTEAFF
14 | TRBJ2-1 | TRBV5-1 | CASSTGTGVNEQFF
14 | TRBJ1-2 | TRBV12-3/TRBV12-4 | CASSLDRGFGGYTF
16 | TRBJ1-5 | TRBV20-1 | CSASTRTGGAGQPQHF
14 | TRBJ2-7 | TRBV7-8 | CASSVGVGDNEQYF
14 | TRBJ2-3 | TRBV24-1 | CATSENRDTDTQYF
17 | TRBJ2-1 | TRBV12-3/TRBV12-4 | CASSRDRGLSSYNEQFF
15 | TRBJ2-3 | TRBV10-3 | CAISEGQGATDTQYF
14 | TRBJ2-7 | TRBV28 | CASSFGQPNNEQYF